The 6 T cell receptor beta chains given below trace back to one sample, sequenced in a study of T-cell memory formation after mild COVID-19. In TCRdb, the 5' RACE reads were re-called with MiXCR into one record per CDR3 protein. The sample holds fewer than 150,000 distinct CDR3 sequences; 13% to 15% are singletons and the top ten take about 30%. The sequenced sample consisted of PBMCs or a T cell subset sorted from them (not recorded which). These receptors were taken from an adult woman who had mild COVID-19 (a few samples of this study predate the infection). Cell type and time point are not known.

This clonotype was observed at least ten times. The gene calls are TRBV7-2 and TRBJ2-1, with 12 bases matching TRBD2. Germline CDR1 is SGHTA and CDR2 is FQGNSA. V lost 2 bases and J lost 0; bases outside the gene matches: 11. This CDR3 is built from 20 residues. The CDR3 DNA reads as TGTGCCAGCAGCTTATCGGGTTGGACTAGCGGGACCCACTCCTACAATGAGCAGTTCTTC. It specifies CASSLSGWTSGTHSYNEQFF.

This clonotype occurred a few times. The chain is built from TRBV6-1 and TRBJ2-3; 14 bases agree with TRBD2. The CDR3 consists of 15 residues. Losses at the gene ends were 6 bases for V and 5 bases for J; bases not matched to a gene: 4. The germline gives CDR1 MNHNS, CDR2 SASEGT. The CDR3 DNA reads TGTGCCAGCAGCTACGGACTAGCGGGGGGAGATACGCAGTATTTT. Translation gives CASSYGLAGGDTQYF.

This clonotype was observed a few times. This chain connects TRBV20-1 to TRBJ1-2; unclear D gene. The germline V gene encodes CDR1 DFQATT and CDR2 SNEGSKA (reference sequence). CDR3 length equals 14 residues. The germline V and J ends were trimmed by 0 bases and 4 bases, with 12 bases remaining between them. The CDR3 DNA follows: TGCAGTGCTAGAGATTGGGATCCTCTCTATGGCTACACCTTC. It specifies CSARDWDPLYGYTF.

The CDR3 DNA is TGCAGTGCTAGTTGGGGGTACGAGCAGTACTTC. Residues: CSASWGYEQYF. The chain links TRBV20-1 to TRBJ2-7; either TRBD1 or TRBD2 may supply D (5 bases each). V was shortened by 3 bases and J by 4 bases, with 7 bases between the two germline ends. This CDR3 has 11 amino acids. The germline V gene encodes CDR1 DFQATT and CDR2 SNEGSKA (reference sequence).

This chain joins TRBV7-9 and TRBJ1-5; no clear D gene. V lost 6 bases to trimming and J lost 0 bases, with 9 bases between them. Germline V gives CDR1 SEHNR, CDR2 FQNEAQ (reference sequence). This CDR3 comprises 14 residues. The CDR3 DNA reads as TGTGCCAGCAGTCAAATCAGTAGCAATCAGCCCCAGCATTTT. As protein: CASSQISSNQPQHF.

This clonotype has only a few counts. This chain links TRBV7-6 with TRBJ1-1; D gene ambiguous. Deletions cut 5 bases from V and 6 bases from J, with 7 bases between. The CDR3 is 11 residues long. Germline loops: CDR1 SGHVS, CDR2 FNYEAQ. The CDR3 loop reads CASSALAEAFF. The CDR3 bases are TGTGCCAGCAGCGCTCTCGCTGAAGCTTTCTTT. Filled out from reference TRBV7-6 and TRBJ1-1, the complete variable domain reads GAGVSQSPRYKVTKRGQDVALRCDPISGHVSLYWYRQALGQGPEFLTYFNYEAQQDKSGLPNDRFSAERPEGSISTLTIQRTEQRDSAMYRCASSALAEAFFGQGTRLTVV.